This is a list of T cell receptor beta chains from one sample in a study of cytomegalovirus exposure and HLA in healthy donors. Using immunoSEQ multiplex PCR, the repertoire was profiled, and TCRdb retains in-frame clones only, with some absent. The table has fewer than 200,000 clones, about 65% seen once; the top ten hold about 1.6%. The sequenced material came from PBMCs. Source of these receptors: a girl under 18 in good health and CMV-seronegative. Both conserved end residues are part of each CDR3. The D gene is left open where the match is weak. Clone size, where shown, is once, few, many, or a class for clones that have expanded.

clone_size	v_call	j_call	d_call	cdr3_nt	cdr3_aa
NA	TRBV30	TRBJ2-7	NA	TGTGCCTGGAGTGGGCAGGGGAGTTTCTACGAGCAGTACTTC	CAWSGQGSFYEQYF
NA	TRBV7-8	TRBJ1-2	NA	TGTGCCAGCAGCTTAGCGGGGCAGGGCTATGGCTACACCTTC	CASSLAGQGYGYTF
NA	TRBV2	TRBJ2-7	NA	TGTGCCAGCACTCCACAGGGCTCTCTCTACGAGCAGTACTTC	CASTPQGSLYEQYF
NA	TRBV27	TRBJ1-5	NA	TGTGCCAGCAGTTTATCGTCCCTAGGTACTCAGCCCCAGCATTTT	CASSLSSLGTQPQHF
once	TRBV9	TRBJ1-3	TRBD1	TGTGCCAGCAGCGTAGAGGGGGCTTCAGGAAACACCATATATTTT	CASSVEGASGNTIYF
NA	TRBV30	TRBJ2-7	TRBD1	TGTGCCTGGACCCCACGTGGGGACAGGGGCCCCTACGAGCAGTACTTC	CAWTPRGDRGPYEQYF
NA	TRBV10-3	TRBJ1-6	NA	TGTGCCATCAGTGTCGAGGACGGAGGGAATTCACCCCTCCACTTT	CAISVEDGGNSPLHF
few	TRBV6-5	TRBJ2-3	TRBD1	TGTGCCAGCAGAAAACCGGGACAGGGGAAGTATACGCAGTATTTT	CASRKPGQGKYTQYF
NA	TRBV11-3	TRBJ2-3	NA	TGTGCCAGCGGCCCAGAGGAAGGGGGCACAGATACGCAGTATTTT	CASGPEEGGTDTQYF
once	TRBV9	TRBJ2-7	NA	TGTGCCAGCAGCCCCAGAGAGGGGGGGGGCTTATACGAGCAGTACTTC	CASSPREGGGLYEQYF
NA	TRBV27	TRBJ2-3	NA	TGTGCCAGCAGTTTCCTGAGCGCAGATACGCAGTATTTT	CASSFLSADTQYF
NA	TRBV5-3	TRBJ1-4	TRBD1	TGTGCCAGAAGCTCGAGATCGACAGGGTGCGGTAGGGGTGAAAAACTGTTTTTT	CARSSRSTGCGRGEKLFF
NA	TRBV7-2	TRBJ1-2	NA	TGTGCCAGCACCCCCTCGGTGGGCCGTGGCTACACCTTC	CASTPSVGRGYTF
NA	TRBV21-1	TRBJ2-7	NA	TGTGCCAGCAGCCTAAGGGACAGGGTCGGCTACGAGCAGTACTTC	CASSLRDRVGYEQYF
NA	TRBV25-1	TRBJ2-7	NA	TGTGCCAGCAGTAACGAGCGCGGTTACGAGCAGTACTTC	CASSNERGYEQYF
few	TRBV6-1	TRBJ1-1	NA	TGTGCCAGCAGTATGACATGGAAGAACACTGAAGCTTTCTTT	CASSMTWKNTEAFF
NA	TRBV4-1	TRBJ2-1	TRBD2	TGCGCCAGCAGCCAAGTTACTATGACTAGCGGGGGGTCCAATGAGCAGTTCTTC	CASSQVTMTSGGSNEQFF
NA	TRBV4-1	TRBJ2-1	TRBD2	TGCGCCAGCAGCGGGGGTATAGCGGGGGGGCTAGACAATGAGCAGTTCTTC	CASSGGIAGGLDNEQFF
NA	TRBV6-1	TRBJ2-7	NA	TGTGCCAGCAGTGCGTCCCGGTCCTCCTACGAGCAGTACTTC	CASSASRSSYEQYF
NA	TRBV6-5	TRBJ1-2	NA	TGTGCCAGCAGTTACATAGAGCGTCATGGCTACACCTTC	CASSYIERHGYTF
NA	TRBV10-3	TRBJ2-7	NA	TGTGCCATCAGCCCGACAGGCGAGGGAAGCGAGCAGTACTTC	CAISPTGEGSEQYF
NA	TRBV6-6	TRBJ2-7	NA	TGTGCCAGCAGTCCGAGGACAACCTCTAGCTCCTACGAGCAGTACTTC	CASSPRTTSSSYEQYF
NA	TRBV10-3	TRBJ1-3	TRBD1	TGTGCCATCAGTGAGCCAGGACAGGGAGCTGGAAACACCATATATTTT	CAISEPGQGAGNTIYF
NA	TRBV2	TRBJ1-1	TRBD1	TGTGCCAGCAGTGACAGGGGGCCGGGCACTGAAGCTTTCTTT	CASSDRGPGTEAFF
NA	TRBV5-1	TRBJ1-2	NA	TGCGCCAGCAGGGGGGCAGGGGCTTCGCTTAACTATGGCTACACCTTC	CASRGAGASLNYGYTF
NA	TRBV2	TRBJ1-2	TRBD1	TGTGCCAGCAGTGAGACAGGGGGAGGCTATGGCTACACCTTC	CASSETGGGYGYTF
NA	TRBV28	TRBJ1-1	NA	TGTGCCAGCAGCCTGACGGGTGTGAACACTGAAGCTTTCTTT	CASSLTGVNTEAFF
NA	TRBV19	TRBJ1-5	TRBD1	TGTGCCAGTGCCGGACAGGGTGATCAGCCCCAGCATTTT	CASAGQGDQPQHF
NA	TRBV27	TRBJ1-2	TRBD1	TGTGCCAGCAGTCAATTAGGTCAGGGGGCCGTGAATGGCTACACCTTC	CASSQLGQGAVNGYTF
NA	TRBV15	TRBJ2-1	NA	TGTGCCACCAGCAGAGAAAGCGGCTCCTACAATGAGCAGTTCTTC	CATSRESGSYNEQFF
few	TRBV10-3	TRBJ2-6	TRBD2	TGTGCCATCAGTTTGTTAGCGGGGGAAAGCTCTGGGGCCAACGTCCTGACTTTC	CAISLLAGESSGANVLTF
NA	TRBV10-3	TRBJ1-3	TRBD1	TGTGCCATCATGACAGGGGGAAACACCATATATTTT	CAIMTGGNTIYF
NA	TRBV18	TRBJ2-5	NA	TGTGCCAGCTCAATAACATACGACCAAGAGACCCAGTACTTC	CASSITYDQETQYF
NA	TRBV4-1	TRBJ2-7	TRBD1	TGCGCCAGCAGCCAGGTGGACAGGGGACCCTACGAGCAGTACTTC	CASSQVDRGPYEQYF
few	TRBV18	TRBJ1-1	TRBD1	TGTGCCAGCTCACTCGGGGACAGGGCAGCCACTGAAGCTTTCTTT	CASSLGDRAATEAFF
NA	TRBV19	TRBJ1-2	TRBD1	TGTGCCAGTAACGCCCGGGACAGCTATGGCTACACCTTC	CASNARDSYGYTF
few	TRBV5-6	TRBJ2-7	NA	TGTGCCAGCAGCTTGGGTTTGCCGGTATACGAGCAGTACTTC	CASSLGLPVYEQYF
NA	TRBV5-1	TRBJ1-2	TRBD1	TGCGCCAGCAGCTTAACCGGGACAGCCAACTATGGCTACACCTTC	CASSLTGTANYGYTF
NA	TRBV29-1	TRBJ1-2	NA	TGCAGCGTTGAAGATCGGAGCTCTGGCTACACCTTC	CSVEDRSSGYTF
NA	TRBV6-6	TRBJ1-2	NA	TGTGCCAGCAGTACAGGGTTATTTGGCTACACCTTC	CASSTGLFGYTF
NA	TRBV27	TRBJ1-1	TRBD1	TGTGCCAGCAGTCTTACAGGGGTGAACACTGAAGCTTTCTTT	CASSLTGVNTEAFF
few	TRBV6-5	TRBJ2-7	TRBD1	TGTGCCAGCAGTTACTCGGGACAGGGTGAATACGAGCAGTACTTC	CASSYSGQGEYEQYF
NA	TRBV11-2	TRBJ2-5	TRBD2	TGTGCCAGCAGCGTCCAGCGGGAACAAGAGACCCAGTACTTC	CASSVQREQETQYF
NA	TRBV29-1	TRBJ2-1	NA	TGCAGCGTTGAAGTTCAGGCCTATAATGAGCAGTTCTTC	CSVEVQAYNEQFF
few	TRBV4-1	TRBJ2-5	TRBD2	TGCGCCAGCAGCCAGAGCGGGGGGCAAGAGACCCAGTACTTC	CASSQSGGQETQYF
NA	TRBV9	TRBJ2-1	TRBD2	TGTGCCAGCGGATCTAGCGGGGGGGATAGCTCCTACAATGAGCAGTTCTTC	CASGSSGGDSSYNEQFF
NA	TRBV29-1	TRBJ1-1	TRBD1	TGCAGCGCCGGGACAGGGGGCCCCGGCACTGAAGCTTTCTTT	CSAGTGGPGTEAFF
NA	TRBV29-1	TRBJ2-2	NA	TGCAGCGTTGTCCCCCCGGGACACAACACCGGGGAGCTGTTTTTT	CSVVPPGHNTGELFF
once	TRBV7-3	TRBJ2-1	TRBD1	TGTGCCAGCAGCTGGGGACAGGGTGGGAATGAGCAGTTCTTC	CASSWGQGGNEQFF
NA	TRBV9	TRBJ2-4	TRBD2	TGTGCCAGCAACACACTAGCGGGGGGGGCCCTAGCCAAAAACATTCAGTACTTC	CASNTLAGGALAKNIQYF
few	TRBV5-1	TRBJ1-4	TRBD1	TGCGCCAGCAGGCAACAGGGGGGAGAAGAAAAACTGTTTTTT	CASRQQGGEEKLFF
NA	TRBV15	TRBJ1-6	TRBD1	TGTGCCACCAGCAGAGAACAGGGGGAATCACCCCTCCACTTT	CATSREQGESPLHF
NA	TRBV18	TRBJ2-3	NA	TGTGCCAGCTCATCAGGGATAGATACGCAGTATTTT	CASSSGIDTQYF
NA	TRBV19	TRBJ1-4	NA	TGTGCCAGTAGTAGTATCACGATACGGGATGAAAAACTGTTTTTT	CASSSITIRDEKLFF
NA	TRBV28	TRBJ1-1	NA	TGTGCCAGCAGCCCTGCGGGGACTGAGGCTGAAGCTTTCTTT	CASSPAGTEAEAFF